The entry below gives a single TCR beta chain sequence along with its context. Its antigen is not identified. This sample is part of a study of shared clonotypes between healthy human individuals. Some clones are missing from TCRdb's copy, which holds only in-frame ones; the method was immunoSEQ multiplex PCR. This sample has approximately 1,500,000 clones; roughly 95% occur once, and the top ten carry approximately 1.1%. Every donor was a Caucasian adult from Nashville, Tennessee. Study-level results: Naive CD4 clonotypes were shared across several donors at roughly 4.6%.

With 8 bases clipped from V and 2 bases from J, the junction kept 6 bases outside the gene matches. The CDR3 is 14 residues long. The germline CDR1 and CDR2 sequences are MNHEY and SVGAGI. The clonotype was recovered from a man aged 25 to 40 in good health. Input material: naive CD4+ T cells sorted from blood. Described subset: CD45RA+ positively selected. J is TRBJ2-3 and V is TRBV6-5; 8 bases map to TRBD2. CDR3 amino acids: CASRWTSSTDTQYF. Here the CDR3 DNA reads TGTGCCAGCCGATGGACTAGCTCCACAGATACGCAGTATTTT.